Below are 18 T cell receptor beta chains sequenced from a single sample in a study of T cell changes during pregnancy in multiple sclerosis (dated 2019 in TCRdb). Receptor libraries were prepared by the immunoSEQ multiplex PCR assay. TCRdb limited this immuneACCESS table to in-frame rearrangements with V and J called. A share of clones is missing; checked studies link under half to unresolved V genes, and the rest is unexplained. In all, the sample holds tens of thousands of clones, and 89% of those were seen once. The ten largest clones capture around 0.9% of the sample. This specimen consisted of peripheral blood, obtained in the first trimester of pregnancy. The source is a female donor in good health, enrolled as a control in a pregnancy study.

The V gene is TRBV19, the J gene TRBJ1-1; TRBD1 matches 7 bases. Germline CDR1 reads LNHDA; CDR2 reads SQIVND (reference sequence). V shed 3 bases and J 0 bases; nucleotides not matched to a gene: 4. The CDR3 consists of 15 residues. CDR3 coding DNA: TGTGCCAGTAGTATTTCCGACAGGGTGAACACTGAAGCTTTCTTT. This encodes CASSISDRVNTEAFF.

V is TRBV28 and J is TRBJ2-7; 9 bases fit TRBD2. The CDR3 is made up of 17 amino acids. Germline values: CDR1 MDHEN, CDR2 SYDVKM. V was clipped by 1 base and J by 1 base; unmatched bases: 8. The CDR3 region is CASSLLASGAYSYEQYF. DNA for the CDR3: TGTGCCAGCAGTTTATTGGCTAGCGGGGCATATTCCTACGAGCAGTACTTC.

The chain employs TRBV29-1 and TRBJ2-1; 10 nucleotides agree with TRBD2. Germline V CDR1 and CDR2: SQVTM, ANQGSEA. V trimming: 7 bases; J trimming: 7 bases; junction bases outside the gene matches: 4. The CDR3 has 12 residues. CDR3 nucleotides: TGCAGCGCTAGAGCGGGGGGGAATGAGCAGTTCTTC. Its translation: CSARAGGNEQFF.

The chain is built from TRBV2 and TRBJ1-2; D not certain. Germline values: CDR1 SNHLY, CDR2 FYNNEI. The CDR3 sequence is 13 residues long. V lost 10 bases and J 1 base, leaving 13 bases between the germline ends. The CDR3 region is CATLREFNYGYTF. The CDR3 coding sequence is TGTGCCACCCTTAGGGAGTTTAACTATGGCTACACCTTC. Together with reference TRBV2 and TRBJ1-2, the CDR3 gives the full variable domain: EPEVTQTPSHQVTQMGQEVILRCVPISNHLYFYWYRQILGQKVEFLVSFYNNEISEKSEIFDDQFSVERPDGSNFTLKIRSTKLEDSAMYFCATLREFNYGYTFGSGTRLTVV.

Here the CDR3 reads CASSQTSGGYTGELFF. The CDR3 DNA reads TGTGCCAGCAGCCAGACTAGCGGGGGATACACCGGGGAGCTGTTTTTT. The J gene is TRBJ2-2, the V gene TRBV7-2; TRBD2 matches 12 bases. The CDR3 sequence is 16 residues long. The junction had 4 bases not matched to a gene; V was cut back by 5 bases and J by 3 bases. The germline gives CDR1 SGHTA, CDR2 FQGNSA.

This chain joins TRBV28 and TRBJ1-4, with no clear D. Trimming removed 2 bases at V and 8 bases at J, with 12 bases between. The length of the CDR3 is 14 residues. Germline V gene lookup returns CDR1 MDHEN and CDR2 SYDVKM. CDR3 DNA: TGTGCCAGCAGTTTACTTTGGGGAGGAGAAAAACTGTTTTTT. This gives the protein CASSLLWGGEKLFF.

In this sample, this clone turned up once. This chain joins TRBV4-1 and TRBJ1-2; D is possibly TRBD1 (5 bases). Germline assignment: CDR1 MGHRA and CDR2 YSYEKL. Trimming shortened V by 8 bases and J by 2 bases, and 12 bases separated the two germline ends. This CDR3 spans 13 amino acids. The CDR3 region has the DNA TGCGCCAGCTCGTCCCGGGGGAACTATGGCTACACCTTC. As protein: CASSSRGNYGYTF.

DNA for the CDR3: TGTGCCAGCAAGTCAGTTAACTATGGCTACACCTTC. As protein: CASKSVNYGYTF. The rearrangement joins TRBV6-5 to TRBJ1-2, with no clear D. Deletions cut 7 bases from V and 1 base from J, with 7 bases between. The CDR3 loop spans 12 amino acids. CDR1 and CDR2 from the germline V gene are MNHEY and SVGAGI.

This clone appeared a few times. The chain couples TRBV19 to TRBJ1-1, with a tentative D call TRBD1 (6 bases). The germline V gene encodes CDR1 LNHDA and CDR2 SQIVND (reference sequence). The length of the CDR3 is 14 residues. Between the trimmed V and J ends, which lost 5 bases and 2 bases, there was a span of 12 bases. CDR3 residues: CASSANRVNTEAFF. The CDR3 region has the DNA TGTGCCAGTAGTGCCAACAGGGTTAACACTGAAGCTTTCTTT.

There are a few counts of this clone. The chain employs TRBV7-6 and TRBJ2-3; 8 positions agree with TRBD2. The CDR3 has 15 amino acids. Germline values: CDR1 SGHVS, CDR2 FNYEAQ. V shed 5 bases and J 3 bases; nucleotides not matched to a gene: 7. This chain's CDR3 is CASSTRGGGTDTQYF. As DNA, the CDR3 is TGTGCCAGCAGCACTCGGGGGGGTGGGACAGATACGCAGTATTTT.

The rearrangement links TRBV5-1 to TRBJ2-7, with a weak D call TRBD2 (6 bases). CDR1 is SGHRS, CDR2 YFSETQ, per germline. The CDR3 totals 15 residues. The germline V and J ends were trimmed by 3 bases and 0 bases, with 13 bases remaining between them. CDR3 DNA: TGCGCCAGCAGCTCATTAGCGGAACTCTCCTACGAGCAGTACTTC. This codes for CASSSLAELSYEQYF.

V is TRBV11-3 and J is TRBJ2-1; weak D call: TRBD2 (5 bases). V lost 6 bases and J 7 bases, leaving 16 bases between the germline ends. This CDR3 has 14 amino acids. Germline-derived CDR1 and CDR2 are SGHNT and YENEEA. CDR3 coding DNA: TGTGCCAGCAGTAGTCGGGGTGTTAGGAATGAGCAGTTCTTC. Translating gives CASSSRGVRNEQFF.

This chain links TRBV11-3 with TRBJ2-7, with 7 nucleotides matching TRBD2. This CDR3 has 13 residues. V shed 1 base, J shed 7 bases, and the junction held 4 bases outside the gene matches. The germline gives CDR1 SGHNT, CDR2 YENEEA. The CDR3 protein is CASSLVLAEEQYF. The CDR3 region has the DNA TGTGCCAGCAGCTTAGTCCTAGCGGAGGAGCAGTACTTC.

J is TRBJ1-1 and V is TRBV18; no definite D call. The CDR3 totals 16 residues. V gave up 2 bases and J gave up 10 bases, with 23 bases separating them. Germline values: CDR1 KGHSH, CDR2 LQKENI. The chain's CDR3 is CASSPKFAGNTITAFF. CDR3 DNA sequence: TGTGCCAGCTCACCAAAGTTTGCGGGGAACACTATCACAGCTTTCTTT.

The V and J genes are TRBV4-1 and TRBJ1-5; possibly TRBD1 for D (5 bases). V was shortened by 0 bases and J by 4 bases, with 13 bases between the two germline ends. Germline V gene sequence: CDR1 MGHRA, CDR2 YSYEKL. This CDR3 has 16 amino acids. For the CDR3, the DNA is TGCGCCAGCAGCCAAGATTGGGGCAGTCCTAATCAGCCCCAGCATTTT. Encoded protein: CASSQDWGSPNQPQHF.

This clone came up once. This chain connects TRBV6-1 to TRBJ2-3; 9 positions match TRBD1. V was pared by 5 bases and J by 1 base, with 4 bases of the junction left unmatched. Germline CDR1 is MNHNS and CDR2 is SASEGT. The CDR3 sequence is 15 residues long. CDR3 amino acids: CASSSRDRGTDTQYF. The CDR3 DNA sequence: TGTGCCAGCAGTAGCCGGGACAGGGGCACAGATACGCAGTATTTT.

This sequence joins TRBV28 and TRBJ1-2; D not resolved. Between the trimmed V and J ends, which lost 5 bases and 4 bases, there was a span of 11 bases. This CDR3 contains 13 residues. Germline CDR1 is MDHEN and CDR2 is SYDVKM. CDR3 DNA sequence: TGTGCCAGCAGTGATCGGGGAATCTATGGCTACACCTTC. Its protein product is CASSDRGIYGYTF.

This clone was seen more than once but under ten times. The chain has TRBV7-6 and TRBJ1-1; perhaps TRBD1 as D (6 bases). The CDR3 contains 15 residues. V was trimmed by 5 bases and J by 4 bases, leaving 17 bases between them. Germline V gene sequence: CDR1 SGHVS, CDR2 FNYEAQ. CDR3 in amino acids: CASSPMTGGSTEAFF. The CDR3 DNA sequence: TGTGCCAGCAGCCCCATGACGGGGGGCTCCACTGAAGCTTTCTTT.